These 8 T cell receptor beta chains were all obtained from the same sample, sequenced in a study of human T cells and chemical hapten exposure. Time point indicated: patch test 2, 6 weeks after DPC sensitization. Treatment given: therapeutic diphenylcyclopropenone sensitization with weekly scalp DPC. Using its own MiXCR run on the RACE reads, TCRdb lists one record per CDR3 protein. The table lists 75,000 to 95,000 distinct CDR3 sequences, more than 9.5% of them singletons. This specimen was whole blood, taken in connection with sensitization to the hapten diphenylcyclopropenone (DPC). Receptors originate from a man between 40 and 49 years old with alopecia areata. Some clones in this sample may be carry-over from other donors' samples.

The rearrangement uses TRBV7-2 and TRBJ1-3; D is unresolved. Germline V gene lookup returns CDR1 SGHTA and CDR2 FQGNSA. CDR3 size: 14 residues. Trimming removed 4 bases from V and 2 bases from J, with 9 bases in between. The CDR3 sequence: CASSSTTAGNTIYF. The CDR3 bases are TGTGCCAGCAGCTCCACTACGGCTGGAAACACCATATATTTT.

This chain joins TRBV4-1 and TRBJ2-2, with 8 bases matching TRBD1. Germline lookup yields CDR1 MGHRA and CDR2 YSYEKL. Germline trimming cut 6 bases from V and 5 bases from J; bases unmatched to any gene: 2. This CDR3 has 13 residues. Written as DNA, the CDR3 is TGCGCCAGCAGTGACAGGGGAACCGGGGAGCTGTTTTTT. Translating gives CASSDRGTGELFF.

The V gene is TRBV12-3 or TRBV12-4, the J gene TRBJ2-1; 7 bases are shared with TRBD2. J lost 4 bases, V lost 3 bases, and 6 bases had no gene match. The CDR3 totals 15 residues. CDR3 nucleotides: TGTGCCAGCAGTTTTAGGCCAGCGGGATACAATGAGCAGTTCTTC. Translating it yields CASSFRPAGYNEQFF.

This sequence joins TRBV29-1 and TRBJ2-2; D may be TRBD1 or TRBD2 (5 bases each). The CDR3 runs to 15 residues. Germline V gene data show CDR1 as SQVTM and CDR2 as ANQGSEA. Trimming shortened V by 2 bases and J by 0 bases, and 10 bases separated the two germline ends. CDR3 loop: CSVETGGANTGELFF. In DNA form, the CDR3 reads TGCAGCGTTGAAACAGGAGGAGCGAACACCGGGGAGCTGTTTTTT.

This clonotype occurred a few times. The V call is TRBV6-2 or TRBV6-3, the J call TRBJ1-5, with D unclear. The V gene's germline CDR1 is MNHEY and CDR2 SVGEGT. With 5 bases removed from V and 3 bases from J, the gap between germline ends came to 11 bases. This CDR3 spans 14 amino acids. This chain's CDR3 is CASSTSSFNQPQHF. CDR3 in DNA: TGTGCCAGCAGTACGAGCAGTTTCAATCAGCCCCAGCATTTT.

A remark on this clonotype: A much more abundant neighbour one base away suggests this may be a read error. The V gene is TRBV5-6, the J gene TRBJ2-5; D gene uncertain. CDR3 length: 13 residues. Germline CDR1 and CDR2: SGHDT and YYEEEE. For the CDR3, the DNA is TGTGCCAGCAGCCTCCGGATCCAAGGGACCCAGTACTTC. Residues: CASSLRIQGTQYF.

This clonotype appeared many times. CDR3 loop: CASSLGLPGADEQYV. CDR3 coding DNA: TGTGCCAGCAGCTTAGGACTCCCGGGAGCTGACGAGCAGTACGTC. The V call is TRBV7-2, the J call TRBJ2-7, with a possible D match to TRBD2 (6 bases). V was clipped by 1 base and J by 5 bases, with 15 bases between them. This CDR3 is built from 15 residues. Looked up from germline, CDR1 is SGHTA and CDR2 is FQGNSA.

DNA of the CDR3: TGCAGTGCTAGTAATTCAGGGAACTATGGCTACACCTTC. It specifies CSASNSGNYGYTF. The chain links TRBV20-1 to TRBJ1-2, with a weak D call TRBD1 (5 bases). Germline V lookup: CDR1 DFQATT, CDR2 SNEGSKA (reference sequence). The CDR3 extends over 13 amino acids. Deletions cut 3 bases from V and 2 bases from J, with 10 bases between.